Presented here are 12 T cell receptor beta chains from one specimen sequenced in a study of blood T cells in healthy people across ages. For the second PCR, which ran for about 6 to 11 cycles, a sample-barcoded 5' primer and a J-beta primer mix were used. MiXCR was run by TCRdb on the 5' RACE reads, yielding one entry per CDR3 protein. The sample lists 1.5 million to 2 million distinct CDR3 sequences, 49% occurring once. Sequencing was performed on blood. These receptors originate from a woman in her forties in good health.

This clonotype came up a few times. The genes are TRBV28 and TRBJ2-7; 7 nucleotides align to TRBD1. The V and J ends lost 3 bases and 3 bases, in that order; junction bases with no gene match: 11. Germline V lookup: CDR1 MDHEN, CDR2 SYDVKM. The CDR3 length is 16 residues. The CDR3 coding sequence is TGTGCCAGCAGTTTGATGGGGGCAGGGGGAATCTACGAGCAGTACTTC. Its protein product is CASSLMGAGGIYEQYF.

Only a few counts were recorded for this clonotype. The gene calls are TRBV24-1 and TRBJ2-5; D uncertain. The CDR3 contains 14 residues. V was pared by 3 bases and J by 2 bases, with 9 bases between. The V gene's germline CDR1 is KGHDR and CDR2 SFDVKD. The CDR3 bases are TGTGCCACCAGTGATGACCAAGGGCAAGAGACCCAGTACTTC. As protein: CATSDDQGQETQYF.

CDR3 in DNA: TGTGCCAGCATGACCACGGGGGCCCAAGAGACCCAGTACTTC. Its protein is CASMTTGAQETQYF. The chain is built from TRBV6-5 and TRBJ2-5; tentatively, D is TRBD1 or TRBD2 (6 bases each). Trimming removed 7 bases from V and 1 base from J, with 13 bases in between. Germline values: CDR1 MNHEY, CDR2 SVGAGI. The CDR3 consists of 14 residues.

The V gene is TRBV9, the J gene TRBJ2-6; no definite D call. V lost 0 bases to trimming and J lost 2 bases, with 6 bases between them. The CDR3 spans 15 residues. Germline V gives CDR1 SGDLS, CDR2 YYNGEE. The CDR3 DNA reads TGTGCCAGCAGCGTAGAAGGGCCTGGGGCCAACGTCCTGACTTTC. Translated, it gives CASSVEGPGANVLTF.

This clonotype has more than one count but fewer than ten. V usage is TRBV7-2 and J usage is TRBJ2-4, with 7 nucleotides matching TRBD2. Germline CDR1 reads SGHTA; CDR2 reads FQGNSA. CDR3 length: 14 residues. V dropped 4 bases and J dropped 1; count of bases not matched to a gene: 1. The CDR3 DNA sequence: TGTGCCAGCAGCTCCGGGAGGGCCAAAAACATTCAGTACTTC. Amino acids: CASSSGRAKNIQYF.

The chain employs TRBV2 and TRBJ2-7, with 11 bases identical to TRBD1. The end of the DNA aligns better with TRBJ2-5, so the J call may be wrong. This CDR3 is built from 16 residues. Per the germline V gene, CDR1 is SNHLY and CDR2 is FYNNEI. The CDR3 DNA reads TGTGCCAGCAGTCATAGGACAGGGGGCGAGGGAGAGACCCAGTACTTC. Its protein is CASSHRTGGEGETQYF.

V is TRBV4-1 and J is TRBJ2-7; D call uncertain. Per germline, CDR1 MGHRA and CDR2 YSYEKL. The CDR3 has 13 amino acids. Trimming took off 3 bases at V and 3 bases at J, with 9 bases between the two ends. The CDR3 bases are TGCGCCAGCAGCCATCTCGGAAACTACGAGCAGTACTTC. Translating it yields CASSHLGNYEQYF.

The rearrangement uses TRBV27 and TRBJ2-3, with D unclear. Trimming removed 0 bases from V and 0 bases from J, with 13 bases in between. CDR1 and CDR2 from the germline V gene are MNHEY and SMNVEV (reference sequence). CDR3 length: 17 amino acids. The chain's CDR3 is CASSLSSFGLSTDTQYF. CDR3 coding DNA: TGTGCCAGCAGTTTATCCTCGTTCGGCCTTAGCACAGATACGCAGTATTTT.

The rearrangement joins TRBV9 to TRBJ2-1, with 14 bases fitting TRBD2. Germline V gene lookup returns CDR1 SGDLS and CDR2 YYNGEE. The ends lost 0 bases at V and 5 bases at J; junction bases unmatched: 7. The CDR3 runs to 18 residues. The CDR3 loop reads CASSVARTSGGYNNEQFF. The CDR3 DNA is TGTGCCAGCAGCGTAGCGAGGACTAGCGGGGGGTACAACAATGAGCAGTTCTTC. Full variable domain (rest looked up from reference TRBV9 and TRBJ2-1): DSGVTQTPKHLITATGQRVTLRCSPRSGDLSVYWYQQSLDQGLQFLIQYYNGEERAKGNILERFSAQQFPDLHSELNLSSLELGDSALYFCASSVARTSGGYNNEQFFGPGTRLTVL.

The chain carries TRBV25-1 and TRBJ1-1, with TRBD1 matching 7 bases. The germline gives CDR1 MGHDK, CDR2 SYGVNS. The CDR3 contains 14 residues. V lost 9 bases to trimming and J lost 10 bases; unmatched junction nucleotides: 17. The CDR3 is CASNSLGGASGAFF. The DNA of the CDR3 is TGTGCCAGTAACTCCTTAGGGGGCGCATCCGGAGCTTTCTTT.

The rearrangement uses TRBV27 and TRBJ2-5, with 8 bases identical to TRBD2. The CDR3 consists of 16 residues. V dropped 8 bases and J dropped 1; count of bases not matched to a gene: 12. Germline V CDR1 and CDR2: MNHEY, SMNVEV (reference sequence). In DNA, the CDR3 is TGTGCCAGCGGCCCGGCTTTCCGGGAGGGCCAAGAGACCCAGTACTTC. It encodes CASGPAFREGQETQYF.

This clonotype appeared a few times. The rearrangement uses TRBV20-1 and TRBJ2-3; D is ambiguous. CDR1 and CDR2 (germline): DFQATT, SNEGSKA (reference sequence). The CDR3 has 13 amino acids. V was cut by 5 bases and J by 3 bases, with 12 bases left in between. DNA for the CDR3: TGCAGTGCTCGCTCGAGGAGTACAGATACGCAGTATTTT. Its protein product is CSARSRSTDTQYF.